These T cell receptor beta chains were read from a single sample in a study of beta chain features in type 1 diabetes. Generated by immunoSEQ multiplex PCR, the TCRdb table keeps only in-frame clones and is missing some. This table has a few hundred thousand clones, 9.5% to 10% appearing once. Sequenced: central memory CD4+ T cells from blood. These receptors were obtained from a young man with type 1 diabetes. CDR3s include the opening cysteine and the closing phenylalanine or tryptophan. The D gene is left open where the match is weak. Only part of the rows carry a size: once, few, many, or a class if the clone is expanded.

CDR3nt: TGTGCCACCCTGAGGAATCAAGAGACCCAGTACTTC; CDR3aa: CATLRNQETQYF; v_gene: TRBV18; j_gene: TRBJ2-5; abundance: few; d_gene: NA
CDR3nt: TGTGCCAGCAGTCAAGGGCAGGAGAACACTGAAGCTTTCTTT; CDR3aa: CASSQGQENTEAFF; v_gene: TRBV9; j_gene: TRBJ1-1; abundance: few; d_gene: NA
CDR3nt: TGTGCCAGCAGCTTGAGACGGACAGGCCAAGAGACCCAGTACTTC; CDR3aa: CASSLRRTGQETQYF; v_gene: TRBV5-6; j_gene: TRBJ2-5; abundance: NA; d_gene: TRBD1
CDR3nt: TGTGCCAGCAGCTTAGCAGCTGTTAGCTCCTACAATGAGCAGTTCTTC; CDR3aa: CASSLAAVSSYNEQFF; v_gene: TRBV7-2; j_gene: TRBJ2-1; abundance: NA; d_gene: NA
CDR3nt: TGTGCCAGCAGCTTAGCAAGTGGGGAGCAGTACTTC; CDR3aa: CASSLASGEQYF; v_gene: TRBV7-2; j_gene: TRBJ2-7; abundance: NA; d_gene: NA
CDR3nt: TGTGCCTGGAAAAACAGGAATAGGAGTGGTGAAAAACTGTTTTTT; CDR3aa: CAWKNRNRSGEKLFF; v_gene: TRBV30; j_gene: TRBJ1-4; abundance: NA; d_gene: NA
CDR3nt: TGTGCCAGTAGCATTCGGACAGGGTACACCGGGGAGCTGTTTTTT; CDR3aa: CASSIRTGYTGELFF; v_gene: TRBV19; j_gene: TRBJ2-2; abundance: many; d_gene: TRBD1
CDR3nt: TGTGCCAGCAGCCAAGTCGGACTACCGGGAGTCTCCTACGAGCAGTACTTC; CDR3aa: CASSQVGLPGVSYEQYF; v_gene: TRBV7-2; j_gene: TRBJ2-7; abundance: NA; d_gene: NA
CDR3nt: TGTGCCAGCAGCCACCGCGTGTCAGCGGGAGAGGGAGATACGCAGTATTTT; CDR3aa: CASSHRVSAGEGDTQYF; v_gene: TRBV4-2; j_gene: TRBJ2-3; abundance: many; d_gene: TRBD2
CDR3nt: TGTGCCAGCAGGAAGGGCGGCTACGAGCAGTACTTC; CDR3aa: CASRKGGYEQYF; v_gene: TRBV2; j_gene: TRBJ2-7; abundance: NA; d_gene: NA
CDR3nt: TGTGCCAGCTCCCCCAGGACAGGGCCCTACGAGCAGTACTTC; CDR3aa: CASSPRTGPYEQYF; v_gene: TRBV27; j_gene: TRBJ2-7; abundance: NA; d_gene: TRBD1
CDR3nt: TGTGCCAGCAGCCAGGGCTTGAACACTGAAGCTTTCTTT; CDR3aa: CASSQGLNTEAFF; v_gene: TRBV28; j_gene: TRBJ1-1; abundance: few; d_gene: NA
CDR3nt: TGTGCCAGCAGTCCAAGGACAATTAGCACAGATACGCAGTATTTT; CDR3aa: CASSPRTISTDTQYF; v_gene: TRBV6-1; j_gene: TRBJ2-3; abundance: NA; d_gene: NA
CDR3nt: TGTGCCAGCAGCCAAGTGCTGGCGTCCGGTGAGCAGTTCTTC; CDR3aa: CASSQVLASGEQFF; v_gene: TRBV4-2; j_gene: TRBJ2-1; abundance: NA; d_gene: NA
CDR3nt: TGTGCCAGCAGCCCGGACGGGACCTATGGCTACACCTTC; CDR3aa: CASSPDGTYGYTF; v_gene: TRBV7-2; j_gene: TRBJ1-2; abundance: few; d_gene: NA
CDR3nt: TGCGCCAGCAGCGGCCCGTACAGGGGGCAGCCCTACGAGCAGTACTTC; CDR3aa: CASSGPYRGQPYEQYF; v_gene: TRBV5-1; j_gene: TRBJ2-7; abundance: NA; d_gene: TRBD1
CDR3nt: TGTGCCAGCAGCCGGGGACTAGCGGGAGAGGCCCAGTACTTC; CDR3aa: CASSRGLAGEAQYF; v_gene: TRBV11-3; j_gene: TRBJ2-5; abundance: few; d_gene: TRBD2
CDR3nt: TGTGCCAGCAGCGTAGAGCCCGATCAAGAGACCCAGTACTTC; CDR3aa: CASSVEPDQETQYF; v_gene: TRBV9; j_gene: TRBJ2-5; abundance: NA; d_gene: NA
CDR3nt: TGTGCCAGCTGCAGACTTCTTAGCACAGATACGCAGTATTTT; CDR3aa: CASCRLLSTDTQYF; v_gene: TRBV6-5; j_gene: TRBJ2-3; abundance: few; d_gene: NA
CDR3nt: TGTGCCAGCAGTGCTGGACTAGCAACCGTGAATGAGCAGTTCTTC; CDR3aa: CASSAGLATVNEQFF; v_gene: TRBV2; j_gene: TRBJ2-1; abundance: NA; d_gene: TRBD2